What follows is one T cell receptor (beta chain) and its context. The data are from a study of OX40 agonist ivuxolimab in advanced cancers. Profiling relied on immunoSEQ multiplex PCR, and the TCRdb table lists in-frame clones only, not all of them. Of 55,000 or so clones listed, roughly 90% are singletons. Looked up from germline, CDR1 is LNHDA and CDR2 is SQIVND (reference sequence). V lost 5 bases to trimming and J lost 12 bases, with 20 bases between them. The CDR3 consists of 13 residues. This sequence was found in an adult with an advanced solid tumor such as melanoma, head and neck, liver or kidney cancer. The rearrangement uses TRBV19 and TRBJ2-7; either TRBD1 or TRBD2 may fit D (6 bases each). The specimen was CD4+ or CD8+ T cells sorted from blood, collected in a trial of the OX40 agonist ivuxolimab. The CDR3 DNA follows: TGTGCCAGTAGTGGAGGGAACAGGGTCGAACCGTACTTC. Translation: CASSGGNRVEPYF.